Below are 8 T cell receptor beta chains sequenced from a single sample in a study of shared clonotypes between healthy human individuals. Here immunoSEQ multiplex PCR was the method, and the copy in TCRdb shows in-frame clones only, minus some. Here the sample spans around 1.6 million clones, 98% being singletons. Sequencing was carried out using naive CD4+ T cells sorted from blood. As for subset: CD45RA+ positively selected. The receptors shown here come from a man aged 30 to 39 in good health.

The chain is built from TRBV5-1 and TRBJ2-7; D is perhaps TRBD1 (5 bases). The CDR3 consists of 15 residues. V lost 0 bases, J lost 7 bases, and 17 bases lay in between. In germline, CDR1 is SGHRS, CDR2 YFSETQ. CDR3 nucleotide sequence: TGCGCCAGCAGCTTGGCACAGGCCCATCGTCGGGAGCAGTACTTC. This sequence encodes CASSLAQAHRREQYF.

This clone was detected only once. The chain joins TRBV6-1 to TRBJ2-7, with D perhaps matching TRBD1 (8 bases). V was shortened by 4 bases and J by 6 bases, with 13 bases between the two germline ends. This CDR3 comprises 13 residues. CDR1 MNHNS and CDR2 SASEGT come from the germline V gene. The chain's CDR3 is CASSGQGRGEQYF. The CDR3 bases are TGTGCCAGCAGTGGACAGGGGAGGGGCGAGCAGTACTTC.

The gene calls are TRBV9 and TRBJ2-7, with D possibly being TRBD2 (6 bases). This CDR3 contains 14 residues. The germline V gene has CDR1 SGDLS and CDR2 YYNGEE. V was trimmed by 2 bases and J by 4 bases, leaving 13 bases between them. The CDR3 protein is CASSVEEGRYEQYF. The CDR3 coding sequence is TGTGCCAGCAGCGTTGAGGAGGGGAGGTACGAGCAGTACTTC.

The rearrangement uses TRBV19 and TRBJ2-5; TRBD1 might be the D (6 bases). The V end lost 3 bases, the J end lost 4 bases, and 9 bases lay between the germline ends. The CDR3 contains 13 residues. Germline CDR1 and CDR2: LNHDA and SQIVND (reference sequence). The CDR3 sequence is CASSMGAAETQYF. For the CDR3, the DNA is TGTGCCAGTAGTATGGGGGCAGCAGAGACCCAGTACTTC.

The chain recombines TRBV6-5 with TRBJ2-7; D is undetermined. Between the trimmed V and J ends, which lost 6 bases and 2 bases, there was a span of 17 bases. The CDR3 consists of 15 residues. CDR1 is MNHEY, CDR2 SVGAGI, per germline. The CDR3: CASRFNSDSTYEQYF. CDR3 nucleotides: TGTGCCAGCAGGTTTAACAGCGATTCCACCTACGAGCAGTACTTC.

With respect to this clone: Other DNA sequences of this sample code for an identical CDR3. This chain connects TRBV9 to TRBJ2-7; D remains unclear. The CDR3 runs to 13 residues. Trimming took 0 bases from V and 3 from J, leaving 7 bases between them. Germline CDR1 is SGDLS and CDR2 is YYNGEE. CDR3 residues: CASSVDGFYEQYF. The CDR3 nucleotides are TGTGCCAGCAGCGTAGATGGTTTCTACGAGCAGTACTTC.

The table lists this clone with a count of one. V and J are TRBV25-1 and TRBJ2-1, with D tentatively TRBD1 (6 bases). This CDR3 region has 15 residues. The germline gives CDR1 MGHDK, CDR2 SYGVNS. V gave up 2 bases and J gave up 4 bases, with 12 bases separating them. The CDR3 protein is CASSEMGGQYNEQFF. CDR3 DNA: TGTGCCAGCAGTGAAATGGGCGGACAGTACAATGAGCAGTTCTTC.

The rearrangement joins TRBV30 to TRBJ2-1; the D gene is possibly TRBD1 (5 bases). The CDR3 totals 13 residues. The V gene lost 8 bases and the J gene lost 8 bases, with 19 bases spanning the gap. Germline assignment: CDR1 GTSNPN and CDR2 SVGIG (reference sequence). This chain's CDR3 is CAGKHTGGDEQFF. CDR3 coding DNA: TGTGCCGGAAAACACACAGGTGGCGATGAGCAGTTCTTC.